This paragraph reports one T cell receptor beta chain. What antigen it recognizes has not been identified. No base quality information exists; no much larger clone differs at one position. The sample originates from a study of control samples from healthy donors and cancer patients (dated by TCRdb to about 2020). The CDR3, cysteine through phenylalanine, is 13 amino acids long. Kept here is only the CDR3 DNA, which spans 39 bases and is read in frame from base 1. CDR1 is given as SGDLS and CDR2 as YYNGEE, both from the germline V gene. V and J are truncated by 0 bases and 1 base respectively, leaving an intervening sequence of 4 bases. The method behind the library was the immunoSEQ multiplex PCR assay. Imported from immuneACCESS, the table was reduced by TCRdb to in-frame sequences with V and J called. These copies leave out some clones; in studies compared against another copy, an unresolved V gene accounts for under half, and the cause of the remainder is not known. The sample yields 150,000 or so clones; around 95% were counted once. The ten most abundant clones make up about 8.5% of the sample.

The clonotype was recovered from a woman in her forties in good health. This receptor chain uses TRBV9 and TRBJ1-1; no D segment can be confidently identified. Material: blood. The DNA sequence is TGTGCCAGCAGCGTAGAACGGAACACTGAAGCTTTCTTT. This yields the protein CASSVERNTEAFF.